Here is one TCR beta chain with its context. It has no known antigen specificity. No qualities accompany the bases; no much larger clone lies one base away. Libraries came from the immunoSEQ multiplex PCR assay. Concerning the study's data processing: A statistical classification framework was developed to diagnose cytomegalovirus status using the catalog of TCR beta chain sequences. Imported from immuneACCESS, the table was reduced by TCRdb to in-frame sequences with V and J called. These copies leave out some clones; in studies compared against another copy, an unresolved V gene accounts for under half, and the cause of the remainder is not known. That table supplies the V and J calls and clone size; D and trimming were determined from the DNA. Across this sample there are fewer than 200,000 clones, with 86% seen only once. The ten largest clones represent approximately 2.6% of the sample. V drops 2 bases and J drops 3 bases, leaving 9 bases in between. In the germline V gene, CDR1 corresponds to SGHNT and CDR2 to YENEEA. The CDR3 contains 14 residues, cysteine and phenylalanine counted. Just the 42-base CDR3 DNA is kept, in frame starting at base 1.

The donors belonged to the validation cohort of under 150 subjects, which was separate from the roughly 670-subject first cohort. The data belong to a study of cytomegalovirus exposure and HLA in healthy donors (TCRdb year 2017). Broadly, across the study: According to a later analysis, the 120 validation repertoires were produced on the same platform as the approximately 600 repertoires of the first cohort. The study combined high-throughput TCR immunosequencing, statistical association of individual TCRs with disease status, and machine learning to predict cytomegalovirus infection status. Besides the first cohort of about 730 subjects, a separate validation cohort made up of about 120 different subjects was used. The aim of the study was to test whether cataloging public T cell receptors could identify signatures of past pathogen exposure.

Broad study findings and their caveats: Of the cluster scores, 94% were above 0 in a later analysis, which found that TCRs clustered in the first cohort also tended to co-occur in the 90 to 150 validation repertoires. The classifier was reported to diagnose cytomegalovirus status with high specificity and sensitivity in both the original and validation cohorts. A later analysis lacked HLA typing for the validation cohort, so it scored co-occurrence in that cohort across all 120 or so repertoires. In vitro tests confirmed that a few of the cytomegalovirus-associated TCR beta chains recognize cytomegalovirus antigens. According to the authors, the approach could potentially be generalized to other disease states and immunological phenotypes. The study gave a list of under 200 TCR beta chains associated with cytomegalovirus. Most TCR sequences were seen in very few donors, while some public TCRs were found in many individuals.

The chain employs TRBV11-3 and TRBJ2-3; TRBD2 is possibly the D segment (6 matching bases). Sequenced input: PBMCs. This TCR came from a young man in good health and CMV-seropositive. Here the CDR3 is given as CASSLTAGTDTQYF. The sequenced DNA is TGTGCCAGCAGCTTAACGGCGGGGACAGATACGCAGTATTTT.